This TCR beta chain was recovered during a study of blood T cell repertoires in COVID-19. This clone occurred once. The CDR3 totals 18 residues. J gave up 4 bases and V 1 base, and 9 bases lay outside the gene matches. Per the germline V gene, CDR1 is LNHDA and CDR2 is SQIVND (reference sequence). Produced via immunoSEQ multiplex PCR; TCRdb's table is partial and in-frame only. The top ten hold approximately 2.5% of the sample, which has 300,000 to 400,000 clones, 87% seen once. Material for sequencing was peripheral blood. This sequence joins TRBV19 and TRBJ2-5, with TRBD2 identical over 13 bases. This TCR derives from a woman aged 55-70 years with COVID-19, enrolled during active disease. The CDR3 region has the DNA TGTGCCAGTAGTATAGCTCTGGGTGGACTAGCGGGGGTAGAGACCCAGTACTTC. This sequence encodes CASSIALGGLAGVETQYF.